One and the same sample provided the 4 T cell receptor gamma chains below, sequenced in a study of γδ T cells in repeated Plasmodium falciparum infection. Vgamma9/Vdelta2+ and Vdelta2-negative gammadelta T cells were flow-sorted from PBMC for bulk sequencing. TCRdb reapplied CATT to the multiplex PCR reads. The sample includes 12,000 to 15,000 gamma-chain clones, about 1.5% of them seen just once. The sample taken for sequencing was gamma-delta T cells from blood. The receptors shown here come from a pool of human donors (malaria-infected and uninfected, not separated).

Comment on this clone: A far larger clone is off by one base, so a read error is likely. Other DNA sequences from this sample encode an identical CDR3 as well. The genes are TRGV9 and TRGJP. Because TCRdb records no J gene, it was assigned here through a match of the DNA to germline. The CDR3 consists of 17 residues. Germline lookup yields CDR1 GITISATS and CDR2 ISYDGTV (reference sequence). This chain's CDR3 is CALWEGDRELGKKIKVF. CDR3 DNA: TGTGCCCTGTGGGAGGGGGATCGAGAGTTGGGCAAAAAAATCAAGGTATTT.

The chain carries TRGV3 and TRGJ1 or TRGJ2. Assignment of the J gene here rests on matching the DNA to germline, because TCRdb gives none. Losses at the gene ends were 6 bases for V and 11 bases for J; bases not matched to a gene: 7. This CDR3 contains 10 residues. Germline-derived CDR1 and CDR2 are VTNTFY and YDVSTARD (reference sequence). CDR3 sequence reads: CATWTSEKLF. The CDR3 DNA sequence: TGTGCCACCTGGACTTCCGAGAAACTCTTT.

Many counts were recorded for this clone. TCRdb's protein for this DNA is that of a much larger clone and differs from the translation at residue 12, likely a read error; the protein shown is the DNA translation. The chain combines TRGV9 with TRGJP. TCRdb does not report a J gene; here it was assigned by matching the DNA to germline references. Per germline, CDR1 GITISATS and CDR2 ISYDGTV (reference sequence). This CDR3 is 15 amino acids long. The CDR3 sequence is CALWEAGLGKKSKVF. Written as DNA, the CDR3 is TGTGCCTTGTGGGAGGCGGGGCTGGGCAAAAAAAGCAAGGTATTT.

The sample holds a few counts of this clone. The mismatch at residue 7 between this DNA's translation and the TCRdb protein of a much larger clone likely reflects a read error; the protein shown is translated from the DNA. This rearrangement joins TRGV9 to TRGJ1 or TRGJ2. The CDR3 has 13 amino acids. V shed 5 bases and J 3 bases; nucleotides not matched to a gene: 7. CDR1 and CDR2 (germline): GITISATS, ISYDGTV (reference sequence). The CDR3 reads CALWGPCYYKKLF. The CDR3 bases are TGTGCCTTGTGGGGACCCTGTTATTATAAGAAACTCTTT.